The 14 T cell receptor beta chains reported below all come from one sample, sequenced in a study of tumor-infiltrating lymphocytes in primary liver carcinoma. The input was 450 to 500 ng total RNA; TCR beta cDNA was made from it with a constant-region primer. Investigators got TCR beta libraries out of three nested multiplex PCR rounds, done with slightly modified ARM-PCR. PCR rounds one and two used TRBV1-TRBV30 forward primers with a C-beta reverse primer for about 9 cycles each. TCRdb re-derived calls from the multiplex PCR reads in MiXCR, one entry per CDR3 protein. The sample has over 250,000 distinct CDR3 sequences; approximately 58% are singletons. For blood RNA, unsorted whole blood served as the source, and germline DNA was extracted too. The sequencing input was peripheral blood. The source of these receptors is a young woman with primary liver carcinoma and hepatitis B virus infection.

For this clonotype: A much larger clone differs from this one at a single base, so this may be a read error. Since no conserved phenylalanine or tryptophan closes the CDR3, a read error is the likely cause. The V and J genes are TRBV4-3 and TRBJ1-2; D possibly corresponds to TRBD1 (5 bases). Between the trimmed V and J ends, which lost 4 bases and 8 bases, there was a span of 20 bases. Germline V gives CDR1 LGHNA, CDR2 YSLEER. This CDR3 comprises 15 residues. The CDR3 sequence is CASSPDGSQGRGYTS. CDR3 DNA: TGCGCCAGCAGCCCCGACGGATCCCAGGGACGGGGCTACACCTCC.

This clonotype has ten or more counts. The J gene is TRBJ2-7, the V gene TRBV6-2 or TRBV6-3; D uncertain. This CDR3 has 17 amino acids. V lost 8 bases, J lost 1 base, and 24 bases lay in between. Germline-derived CDR1 and CDR2 are MNHEY and SVGEGT. The CDR3 loop reads CASGRAPAESWSYEQYF. The CDR3 nucleotides are TGTGCCAGCGGGCGCGCACCGGCGGAGAGCTGGTCCTACGAGCAGTACTTC.

The chain carries TRBV5-5 and TRBJ2-3; possibly TRBD2 for D (5 bases). V was trimmed by 1 base and J by 4 bases, leaving 13 bases between them. The V gene's germline CDR1 is SGHKS and CDR2 YYEKEE (reference sequence). The CDR3 has 15 residues. The CDR3 nucleotides read TGTGCCAGCAGCTTGTTACCGGACTCCGCAGATACGCAGTATTTT. Translation: CASSLLPDSADTQYF. The whole variable domain, remainder taken from reference TRBV5-5 and TRBJ2-3, is DAGVTQSPTHLIKTRGQQVTLRCSPISGHKSVSWYQQVLGQGPQFIFQYYEKEERGRGNFPDRFSARQFPNYSSELNVNALLLGDSALYLCASSLLPDSADTQYFGPGTRLTVL.

The chain links TRBV5-1 to TRBJ2-7, with D uncertain. CDR3 length equals 14 residues. Per germline, CDR1 SGHRS and CDR2 YFSETQ. V was cut by 4 bases and J by 2 bases, with 13 bases left in between. CDR3 region: CASSVPTDTYEQYF. CDR3 nucleotide sequence: TGCGCCAGCAGCGTACCGACTGATACCTACGAGCAGTACTTC.

The chain recombines TRBV21-1 with TRBJ1-4. TRBV21-1 is assigned pseudogene status. There are 19 residues in the CDR3. CDR3 in amino acids: CASSTRTEEPRYGNEKLFF. In DNA, the CDR3 is TGTGCCAGCAGCACACGTACAGAGGAACCCCGTTACGGTAATGAAAAACTGTTTTTT.

The chain links TRBV6-2 or TRBV6-3 to TRBJ2-1, with 7 nucleotides matching TRBD2. The trim removed 6 bases at V and 3 bases at J, leaving 5 bases unmatched. Per the germline V gene, CDR1 is MNHEY and CDR2 is SVGEGT. The CDR3 runs 14 residues. This CDR3 reads CASSPGTNYNEQFF. Here the CDR3 DNA reads TGTGCCAGCAGCCCCGGGACTAACTACAATGAGCAGTTCTTC.

As regards this clonotype: A read error may produce the germline difference seen at one junction end. The chain links TRBV11-2 to TRBJ1-4; D unresolved. The CDR3 has 15 amino acids. Germline CDR1 is SGHAT and CDR2 is FQNNGV. The CDR3 here is CVSSRNTCDNEKLFF. As DNA, the CDR3 is TGTGTCAGCAGCCGAAATACATGTGATAATGAAAAACTGTTTTTT.

A word on this clonotype: Likely a read error: the CDR3 ends without its conserved phenylalanine or tryptophan. The chain joins TRBV12-5 to TRBJ2-2; TRBD2 aligns across 9 bases. Germline CDR1 is LGHNT and CDR2 is FRNRAP. The CDR3 loop spans 16 amino acids. The CDR3 protein is CASGSAPSGIPGELFI. CDR3 nucleotides: TGTGCTAGTGGTTCCGCCCCTAGCGGGATCCCCGGGGAACTGTTTATT.

This clonotype was recorded once. Given a much more abundant clone one base away, this may be a read error. This chain links TRBV6-5 with TRBJ2-1, with 7 bases lining up with TRBD1. From germline, CDR1 is MNHEY and CDR2 SVGAGI. This CDR3 is built from 14 residues. This CDR3 reads CGSTDRDPHNEQFF. CDR3 nucleotide sequence: TGTGGCAGCACCGACAGGGACCCCCACAATGAGCAGTTCTTC.

This clonotype has a single count. Given a much more abundant clone one base away, this may be a read error. The chain combines TRBV29-1 with TRBJ1-2; a weak D match, TRBD1 (5 bases). The CDR3 covers 13 residues. The V gene lost 5 bases and the J gene lost 0 bases, with 10 bases spanning the gap. Germline V gene lookup returns CDR1 SQVTM and CDR2 ANQGSEA. The CDR3 is CSVRGRTNYGYTF. For the CDR3, the DNA is TGCAGCGTTCGGGGCCGAACTAACTATGGCTACACCTTC.

There are many counts of this clonotype. This CDR3 is CASSAPLAARYNEQFF. The CDR3 nucleotides read TGTGCCAGCAGTGCCCCACTAGCGGCCCGATACAATGAGCAGTTCTTC. The chain couples TRBV6-1 to TRBJ2-1; 8 nucleotides align to TRBD2. CDR3 length: 16 amino acids. Germline V gene sequence: CDR1 MNHNS, CDR2 SASEGT. With 4 bases clipped from V and 4 bases from J, the junction kept 9 bases outside the gene matches.

This sequence joins TRBV5-6 and TRBJ1-1; the D gene is possibly TRBD1 (5 bases). The V end was cut by 0 bases, the J end by 8 bases, with 5 bases between. The CDR3 is 11 residues long. Looked up from germline, CDR1 is SGHDT and CDR2 is YYEEEE. The CDR3 region is CASSLEGEAFF. The CDR3 DNA follows: TGTGCCAGCAGCTTGGAGGGGGAAGCTTTCTTT. Full variable domain (rest looked up from reference TRBV5-6 and TRBJ1-1): DAGVTQSPTHLIKTRGQQVTLRCSPKSGHDTVSWYQQALGQGPQFIFQYYEEEERQRGNFPDRFSGHQFPNYSSELNVNALLLGDSALYLCASSLEGEAFFGQGTRLTVV.

The chain couples TRBV13 to TRBJ2-1; D is possibly TRBD1 or TRBD2 (7 bases each). CDR1 and CDR2 (germline): PRHDT, FYEKMQ (reference sequence). V was cut by 3 bases and J by 10 bases, with 19 bases left in between. The CDR3 is 15 amino acids. The CDR3 DNA reads TGTGCCAGCAGCTTGGGACTCCAGGGGGGGAGCGAGCAGTTCTTC. Residues: CASSLGLQGGSEQFF.

This clonotype occurred many times. The chain has TRBV11-1 and TRBJ2-2, with no clear D. From germline, CDR1 is SGHAT and CDR2 FQDESV (reference sequence). The CDR3 consists of 14 residues. The V end lost 5 bases, the J end lost 7 bases, and 14 bases lay between the germline ends. This CDR3 is CASSPPFVVGELFF. DNA of the CDR3: TGTGCCAGCAGCCCCCCCTTCGTTGTCGGGGAGCTGTTTTTT.